This TCR beta chain was identified in a study of OX40 agonist ivuxolimab in advanced cancers. Study-wide context: Treatment of patients was with ivuxolimab, an agonistic anti-OX40 (CD134) antibody. Patients undergoing dose escalation presented with hepatocellular carcinoma, melanoma, renal cell or head and neck cancer.

Sequencing was performed with immunoSEQ multiplex PCR; in TCRdb, only in-frame clones are kept and a portion is missing. Among approximately 63,000 clones listed, about four fifths were seen once. Study outcomes and limitations: Relative to CD4+ cells, CD8+ T cells on average had more expanded clones.

Germline V gene data show CDR1 as MDHEN and CDR2 as SYDVKM. The CDR3 consists of 15 residues. V lost 3 bases to trimming and J lost 3 bases, with 15 bases between them. Notes on this clone: The target antigen is unknown.

This material consisted of CD4+ or CD8+ T cells sorted from blood, taken in a trial of the OX40 agonist ivuxolimab. This sequence joins TRBV28 and TRBJ2-7, with unresolved D. This receptor was identified in an adult with an advanced solid tumor such as melanoma, head and neck, liver or kidney cancer. CDR3 region: CASSLAGSLFYEQYF. DNA of the CDR3: TGTGCCAGCAGTTTGGCCGGCAGTCTATTCTACGAGCAGTACTTC. Filled out from reference TRBV28 and TRBJ2-7, the complete variable domain reads DVKVTQSSRYLVKRTGEKVFLECVQDMDHENMFWYRQDPGLGLRLIYFSYDVKMKEKGDIPEGYSVSREKKERFSLILESASTNQTSMYLCASSLAGSLFYEQYFGPGTRLTVT.